This TCR beta chain was sequenced during a study of shared clonotypes between healthy human individuals. V shed 3 bases and J 3 bases; nucleotides not matched to a gene: 7. Germline V gene data show CDR1 as SGHRS and CDR2 as YFSETQ. This CDR3 spans 15 amino acids. This clone was counted once. Its matching antigen is unknown. Study-wide findings and caveats: Larger estimated richness was generally seen in naive subsets than in memory subsets. The study's rarefaction showed incomplete sorted-subset sequencing despite large depth.

An approximately 180 ng quantity of DNA, roughly 29,000 T cell genomes, went into the sorted-subset replicate PCRs. Clones were sequenced by immunoSEQ multiplex PCR, and TCRdb holds only the in-frame ones, with some missing. The table records roughly 2.2 million clones, more than 85% of them present only once. Material: naive CD4+ T cells from PBMCs. This sample's subset: CD45RA+ positively selected. This receptor was obtained from a man between 18 and 29 years old in good health. Some clones in this sample may be carry-over from other donors' samples. The chain recombines TRBV5-1 with TRBJ1-1, with 8 positions matching TRBD1. CDR3 in DNA: TGCGCCAGCAGCTCTTGGACAGGGACGGACACTGAAGCTTTCTTT. This encodes CASSSWTGTDTEAFF.